This T cell receptor beta chain was identified in a study of beta chain features in type 1 diabetes. The study reverse transcribed the entire isolated RNA, so it sequenced expressed TCRB transcripts. The method was immunoSEQ multiplex PCR; TCRdb's version includes in-frame clones alone and lacks a portion of them. The sample has about 68,000 clones; just under 50% are singletons. Study-level results: The VDJ junctions of type 1 diabetes patients carried fewer insertions and more deletions. Across patients, naive, central memory and Treg TCRB repertoires exhibited apparently greater similarity than was observed across healthy donors. Significant though moderate, a shortening of TCRB CDR3s appeared in all four CD4+ subsets of Type 1 diabetes patients.

The V gene lost 0 bases and the J gene lost 7 bases, with 11 bases spanning the gap. The CDR3 sequence is 14 residues long. The germline CDR1 and CDR2 sequences are SGHRS and YFSETQ. This clone was counted only a few times. No antigen is known for it. The V and J genes are TRBV5-1 and TRBJ2-1; D ambiguous. The sequence was obtained from a man in his thirties or forties with type 1 diabetes. Input material: central memory CD4+ T cells from blood. CDR3 DNA: TGCGCCAGCAGCTTGGGGTTCTCAGGAAATGAGCAGTTCTTC. This translates into CASSLGFSGNEQFF.